This T cell receptor (beta chain) was documented in a study of persistence of HIV-infected CD4 T cells. CDR1 and CDR2 from the germline V gene are MGHRA and YSYEKL. The V and J ends lost 4 bases and 4 bases, in that order; junction bases with no gene match: 8. The CDR3 is made up of 15 amino acids. A word on this clone: Its antigen is still unknown.

The libraries were made with immunoSEQ version 4 in survey mode. This table comes from immunoSEQ multiplex PCR, and its TCRdb copy is limited to in-frame clones, with some not included. Of fewer than 15,000 clones in the sample, about three fifths were seen once. Cells were stimulated with overlapping HIV-1 Gag 15-mer peptides. Responding CD4+ T cells were sorted by upregulation of both CD40 ligand and CD69. The sequences come from CD4+ T cells sorted from PBMCs after approximately 19-hour stimulation, collected from a patient who received antiretroviral therapy. The V and J genes are TRBV4-1 and TRBJ2-7, with 9 bases that match TRBD2. This TCR was recovered from an adult man with HIV who was CMV-seropositive. The CDR3 DNA sequence: TGCGCCAGCAGCCCATGGGTAGCGGGGGATTACGAGCAGTACTTC. Protein: CASSPWVAGDYEQYF.